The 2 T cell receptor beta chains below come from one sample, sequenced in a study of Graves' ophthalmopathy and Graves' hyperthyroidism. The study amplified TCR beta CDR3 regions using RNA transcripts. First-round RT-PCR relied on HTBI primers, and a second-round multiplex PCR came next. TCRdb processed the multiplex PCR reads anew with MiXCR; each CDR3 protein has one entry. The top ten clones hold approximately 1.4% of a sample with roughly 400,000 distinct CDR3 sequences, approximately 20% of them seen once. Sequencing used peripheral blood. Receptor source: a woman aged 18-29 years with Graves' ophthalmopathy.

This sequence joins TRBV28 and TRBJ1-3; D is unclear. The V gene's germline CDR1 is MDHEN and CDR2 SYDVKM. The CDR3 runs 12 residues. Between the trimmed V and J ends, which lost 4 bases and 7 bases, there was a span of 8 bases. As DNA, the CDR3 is TGTGCCAGCAGTTCATATTTCAACACCATATATTTT. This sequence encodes CASSSYFNTIYF. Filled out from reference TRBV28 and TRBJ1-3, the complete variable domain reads DVKVTQSSRYLVKRTGEKVFLECVQDMDHENMFWYRQDPGLGLRLIYFSYDVKMKEKGDIPEGYSVSREKKERFSLILESASTNQTSMYLCASSSYFNTIYFGEGSWLTVV.

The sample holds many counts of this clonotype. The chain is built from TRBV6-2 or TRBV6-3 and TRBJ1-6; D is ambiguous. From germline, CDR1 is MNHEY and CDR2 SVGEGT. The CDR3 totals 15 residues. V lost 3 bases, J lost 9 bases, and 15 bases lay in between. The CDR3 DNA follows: TGTGCCAGCAGTTATCAGGACTTCAATGCTTCACCCCTCCACTTT. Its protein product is CASSYQDFNASPLHF.